The 20 T cell receptor beta chains reported below all come from one sample, sequenced in a study of blood T cell repertoires in COVID-19. This table comes from immunoSEQ multiplex PCR, and its TCRdb copy is limited to in-frame clones, with some not included. This table holds around 100,000 clones, 82% found once. Material: peripheral blood. Source of these receptors: a man between 70 and 80 years old with acute or convalescent COVID-19.

This chain links TRBV7-9 with TRBJ2-1; the match to TRBD1 covers 9 bases. The junction had 12 bases not matched to a gene; V was cut back by 4 bases and J by 11 bases. The V gene's germline CDR1 is SEHNR and CDR2 FQNEAQ (reference sequence). The CDR3 has 15 residues. The CDR3 DNA follows: TGTGCCAGCAGCTCATGGGACAGGGATCGTCCCAAGCAGTTCTTC. Protein sequence: CASSSWDRDRPKQFF.

The V gene is TRBV27, the J gene TRBJ1-2; TRBD1 agrees at 8 bases. Germline CDR1 MNHEY, CDR2 SMNVEV (reference sequence). This CDR3 has 15 amino acids. J was trimmed by 2 bases and V by 3 bases; bases with no gene match: 5. DNA for the CDR3: TGTGCCAGCAGTTTGACTAGGACAGGGAACTATGGCTACACCTTC. Protein sequence: CASSLTRTGNYGYTF.

This sequence joins TRBV19 and TRBJ1-5; 7 nucleotides agree with TRBD1. The CDR3 has 14 amino acids. After removal of 6 bases from V and 6 bases from J, the junction contained 8 bases not matched to a gene. CDR1 and CDR2 from the germline V gene are LNHDA and SQIVND (reference sequence). The CDR3 loop is CASRTGTAGQPQHF. The DNA for the CDR3 is TGTGCCAGTAGGACCGGGACAGCCGGTCAGCCCCAGCATTTT.

This rearrangement joins TRBV5-6 to TRBJ1-2, with D perhaps matching TRBD1 (6 bases). This CDR3 contains 14 residues. V lost 2 bases and J 4 bases, leaving 12 bases between the germline ends. Germline V gives CDR1 SGHDT, CDR2 YYEEEE. CDR3 coding DNA: TGTGCCAGCAGCTTCTCAGGGGCGGGCTATGGCTACACCTTC. This gives the protein CASSFSGAGYGYTF. Complete variable domain (other parts from reference TRBV5-6 and TRBJ1-2): DAGVTQSPTHLIKTRGQQVTLRCSPKSGHDTVSWYQQALGQGPQFIFQYYEEEERQRGNFPDRFSGHQFPNYSSELNVNALLLGDSALYLCASSFSGAGYGYTFGSGTRLTVV.

This sequence joins TRBV5-1 and TRBJ2-1; a possible D gene is TRBD2 (5 bases). Trimming cost V 4 bases and J 3 bases, with 14 bases left between them. The CDR3 is 15 amino acids. Germline CDR1 is SGHRS and CDR2 is YFSETQ. CDR3: CASSAGQAGYNEQFF. The CDR3 coding sequence is TGCGCCAGCAGCGCGGGCCAGGCGGGCTACAATGAGCAGTTCTTC.

This clone was seen a few times. This chain uses TRBV19 with TRBJ2-2; D may be TRBD2 (5 bases). Trimming removed 7 bases from V and 6 bases from J, with 18 bases in between. Germline V gene sequence: CDR1 LNHDA, CDR2 SQIVND (reference sequence). The CDR3 covers 15 residues. Written as DNA, the CDR3 is TGTGCCAGTATCTCCAGACCCGGGAATGCCGGGGAGCTGTTTTTT. Protein: CASISRPGNAGELFF.

The V call is TRBV10-3, the J call TRBJ1-6; 8 bases fit TRBD1. V was pared by 7 bases and J by 9 bases, with 5 bases of the junction left unmatched. Germline V CDR1 and CDR2: ENHRY, SYGVKD. The CDR3 is 13 residues long. CDR3 DNA sequence: TGTGCCATCAACCAAGACAGGGGTTCACCCCTCCACTTT. Its protein product is CAINQDRGSPLHF.

The chain employs TRBV5-1 and TRBJ2-7; D is perhaps TRBD2 (6 bases). V dropped 4 bases and J dropped 0 bases, with 20 bases sitting between them. CDR1 is SGHRS, CDR2 YFSETQ, per germline. This CDR3 has 17 amino acids. CDR3 nucleotides: TGCGCCAGCAGCCCGGGCGGGGCGGTTCCAAGCTCCTACGAGCAGTACTTC. Residues: CASSPGGAVPSSYEQYF.

V is TRBV19 and J is TRBJ1-5, with 12 bases aligning to TRBD1. The CDR3 totals 20 residues. Germline trimming cut 3 bases from V and 5 bases from J; bases unmatched to any gene: 17. The germline gives CDR1 LNHDA, CDR2 SQIVND (reference sequence). The CDR3 bases are TGTGCCAGTAGTATTGTTTCCGGGACAGGGGGCTTGAGAATAGATCAGCCCCAGCATTTT. Amino acid sequence: CASSIVSGTGGLRIDQPQHF.

A single count supports this clone. The chain joins TRBV18 to TRBJ1-3; D is uncertain. The V gene's germline CDR1 is KGHSH and CDR2 LQKENI. V was clipped by 3 bases and J by 8 bases, with 17 bases between them. CDR3 length equals 15 residues. The CDR3 protein is CASSPRGQAGDTIYF. The CDR3 DNA reads TGTGCCAGCTCACCCCGCGGGCAGGCCGGGGACACCATATATTTT.

V and J are TRBV24-1 and TRBJ2-3; 8 nucleotides match TRBD1. The CDR3 length is 15 residues. The germline CDR1 and CDR2 sequences are KGHDR and SFDVKD. Losses at the gene ends were 3 bases for V and 4 bases for J; bases not matched to a gene: 5. CDR3 in DNA: TGTGCCACCAGTGATCCTGGACAGGGCGCAGATACGCAGTATTTT. This gives the protein CATSDPGQGADTQYF.

The V gene is TRBV5-5, the J gene TRBJ2-3; 14 bases are shared with TRBD2. The CDR3 sequence is 16 residues long. Germline trimming cut 4 bases from V and 5 bases from J; bases unmatched to any gene: 6. The germline gives CDR1 SGHKS, CDR2 YYEKEE (reference sequence). CDR3 residues: CASSRGTSGGIDTQYF. The CDR3 DNA sequence: TGTGCCAGCAGCCGTGGGACTAGCGGGGGAATAGATACGCAGTATTTT.

J is TRBJ1-5 and V is TRBV19, with no clear D. Germline V lookup: CDR1 LNHDA, CDR2 SQIVND (reference sequence). This CDR3 has 16 amino acids. V dropped 3 bases and J dropped 1 base, with 13 bases sitting between them. The CDR3 sequence: CASSMRVGASNQPQHF. CDR3 coding DNA: TGTGCCAGTAGTATGAGGGTCGGAGCAAGCAATCAGCCCCAGCATTTT.

Only a few counts were recorded for this clone. This rearrangement joins TRBV20-1 to TRBJ1-4; D not certain. The length of the CDR3 is 11 residues. Trimming pared 5 bases from V and 7 bases from J, leaving 8 bases between. Germline CDR1 reads DFQATT; CDR2 reads SNEGSKA (reference sequence). The CDR3 bases are TGCAGTGCTCAGTACAGTGAAAAACTGTTTTTT. The encoded protein is CSAQYSEKLFF.

The chain has TRBV5-4 and TRBJ1-2; TRBD1 might be the D (6 bases). Germline V CDR1 and CDR2: SGHNT, YYREEE (reference sequence). The CDR3 length is 13 residues. V was clipped by 4 bases and J by 8 bases, with 15 bases between them. The CDR3 loop is CASSANRDGGYTF. The CDR3 region has the DNA TGTGCCAGCAGCGCCAACAGGGACGGAGGCTACACCTTC. Filled out from reference TRBV5-4 and TRBJ1-2, the complete variable domain reads ETGVTQSPTHLIKTRGQQVTLRCSSQSGHNTVSWYQQALGQGPQFIFQYYREEENGRGNFPPRFSGLQFPNYSSELNVNALELDDSALYLCASSANRDGGYTFGSGTRLTVV.

The CDR3 protein is CASSPGLREKLFF. DNA of the CDR3: TGTGCCAGCTCACCGGGACTTCGGGAAAAACTGTTTTTT. V usage is TRBV18 and J usage is TRBJ1-4; D possibly corresponds to TRBD1 (5 bases). The CDR3 has 13 amino acids. Trimming left V 3 bases short and J 8 bases short, with 10 bases between. Germline assignment: CDR1 KGHSH and CDR2 LQKENI. The full variable domain, in which reference TRBV18 and TRBJ1-4 provide the parts outside the CDR3, is NAGVMQNPRHLVRRRGQEARLRCSPMKGHSHVYWYRQLPEEGLKFMVYLQKENIIDESGMPKERFSAEFPKEGPSILRIQQVVRGDSAAYFCASSPGLREKLFFGSGTQLSVL.

The V gene is TRBV24-1, the J gene TRBJ2-3, with D possibly matching TRBD2 (6 bases). Germline lookup yields CDR1 KGHDR and CDR2 SFDVKD. This CDR3 has 15 residues. The V and J ends lost 0 bases and 7 bases respectively, with 13 bases between them. The CDR3 reads CATSDLQRTIYTQYF. CDR3 nucleotide sequence: TGTGCCACCAGTGATTTGCAGAGGACTATCTATACGCAGTATTTT.

J is TRBJ1-6 and V is TRBV5-1; 7 nucleotides align to TRBD1. This CDR3 has 14 amino acids. V lost 10 bases, J lost 4 bases, and 8 bases stayed unmatched. The germline V gene has CDR1 SGHRS and CDR2 YFSETQ. For the CDR3, the DNA is TGCGCCTGCTCAGGGGGAGAATATAATTCACCCCTCCACTTT. Its protein is CACSGGEYNSPLHF.

The V and J genes are TRBV5-4 and TRBJ2-1, with 12 bases matching TRBD2. This CDR3 has 16 amino acids. Losses at the gene ends were 1 base for V and 9 bases for J; bases not matched to a gene: 8. CDR1 SGHNT and CDR2 YYREEE come from the germline V gene (reference sequence). The CDR3 DNA sequence: TGTGCCAGCAGCTTGCGTACTAGCGGGAGGTCAGCTGAGCAGTTCTTC. Its protein product is CASSLRTSGRSAEQFF.

This chain connects TRBV18 to TRBJ2-1; 9 bases line up with TRBD2. The CDR3 extends over 16 amino acids. Germline V gene data show CDR1 as KGHSH and CDR2 as LQKENI. V lost 3 bases, J lost 7 bases, and 10 bases stayed unmatched. CDR3 loop: CASSPTGGGVVNEQFF. CDR3 coding DNA: TGTGCCAGCTCACCGACGGGCGGGGGGGTTGTAAATGAGCAGTTCTTC. The variable domain in full, with the rest retrieved from reference TRBV18 and TRBJ2-1, is NAGVMQNPRHLVRRRGQEARLRCSPMKGHSHVYWYRQLPEEGLKFMVYLQKENIIDESGMPKERFSAEFPKEGPSILRIQQVVRGDSAAYFCASSPTGGGVVNEQFFGPGTRLTVL.